The clone carrying this T cell receptor beta chain came up a few times. Its antigen is not known. The data are from a study of beta chain features in type 1 diabetes. General study points: Researchers report that Type 1 diabetes patients had moderately but significantly shorter TCRB CDR3s across all four CD4+ subsets.

Sequencing targeted expressed TCRB transcripts, as all isolated RNA had been reverse transcribed. Here immunoSEQ multiplex PCR was the method, and the copy in TCRdb shows in-frame clones only, minus some. The table lists tens of thousands of clones, roughly 50% of them singletons. Sequencing input: central memory CD4+ T cells from blood. The receptor was isolated from a man in his thirties or forties with type 1 diabetes.

The CDR3 reads CASRLSGGNTGELFF. In DNA form, the CDR3 reads TGCGCCAGCAGACTATCGGGGGGAAACACCGGGGAGCTGTTTTTT. The chain uses TRBV5-1 and TRBJ2-2; TRBD2 matches 7 bases. The V segment lost 5 bases and the J segment 2 bases; nucleotides outside the gene matches: 6. Germline V lookup: CDR1 SGHRS, CDR2 YFSETQ. The CDR3 spans 15 residues.